This paragraph reports one TCR beta chain. Clones were read by immunoSEQ multiplex PCR, and TCRdb kept only the in-frame ones, dropping some. The sample has about 35,000 clones, around 87% seen once. The V gene end was trimmed by 4 bases and the J gene end by 9 bases; junction bases not matched to a gene: 8. CDR3 length: 15 residues. Germline V lookup: CDR1 LNHDA, CDR2 SQIVND (reference sequence). This record comes from a study of blood T cell repertoires in COVID-19. This receptor was obtained from a man older than 75 with active COVID-19. The chain carries TRBV19 and TRBJ2-1; 11 bases map to TRBD2. Material for sequencing was peripheral blood. The CDR3 here is CASSRGLAVGIEQFF. The CDR3 DNA reads TGTGCCAGTAGTAGGGGACTAGCGGTGGGCATTGAGCAGTTCTTC.